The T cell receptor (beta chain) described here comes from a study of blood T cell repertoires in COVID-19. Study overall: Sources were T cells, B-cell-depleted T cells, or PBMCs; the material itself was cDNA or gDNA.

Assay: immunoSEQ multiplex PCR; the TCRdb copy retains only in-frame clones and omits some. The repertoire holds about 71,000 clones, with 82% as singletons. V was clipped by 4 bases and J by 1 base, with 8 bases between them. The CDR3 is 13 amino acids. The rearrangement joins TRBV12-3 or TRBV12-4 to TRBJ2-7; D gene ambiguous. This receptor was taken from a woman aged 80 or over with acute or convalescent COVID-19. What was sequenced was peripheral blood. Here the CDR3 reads CASSWAVSYEQYF. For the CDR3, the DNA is TGTGCCAGCAGTTGGGCCGTGTCCTACGAGCAGTACTTC.